This T cell receptor (beta chain) was sequenced for a study of identical twins. General study points: Out-of-frame TCR alpha sharing in monozygotic twins exceeded recombination model predictions. Out-of-frame alpha sequences common to twins exhibited an excess of low generation probability. Invariant populations such as MAIT and iNKT cells could partly muddle zero-insertion analyses.

Germline V lookup: CDR1 MDHEN, CDR2 SYDVKM. Trimming stripped 3 bases from V and 0 bases from J, with 6 bases between. The CDR3 is 14 residues long. Healthy Caucasian individuals made up all the donors. Comments on this clonotype: Its antigen is undetermined.

TCRdb passed the 5' RACE reads through MiXCR, listing each CDR3 protein once. The sample includes approximately 670,000 distinct CDR3 sequences, roughly 6% of them seen just once. Material: naive T cells sorted from blood. The chain joins TRBV28 to TRBJ1-3; no clear D. This clonotype was obtained from a man between 18 and 35 years old in good health. CDR3 DNA sequence: TGTGCCAGCAGTTTTGACTTCTCTGGAAACACCATATATTTT. Protein sequence: CASSFDFSGNTIYF.